The 13 T cell receptor beta chains given below trace back to one sample, sequenced in a study of vaccination and CD4 T cells after COVID-19 (dated by TCRdb to between 2021 and 2023). What the treatment or condition label conveys for this sample: approximately 9-day PBMC culture with coronavirus spike peptide pools or control peptides (ViraFEST assay). The library was obtained by PCR. The instrument given in TCRdb is Illumina iSeq 100. DNA from cultured CD4+ T cells was subjected to TCR sequencing with the Oncomine TCR Beta short-read assay at the Johns Hopkins FTIC core. TCRdb handled the public reads itself, with Q25 trimming in fastp and clone calling in MiXCR, and kept productive beta chains. Rows with one shared CDR3 protein collapse into an entry with the most common genes and DNA. The sample contains fewer than 15,000 distinct CDR3 sequences, around 38% of them found a single time. 9.2% of the sample is taken by the ten largest.

Their cognate antigens are unknown. The sequencing here drew on CD4+ T cells from blood, cultured in vitro, taken after SARS-CoV-2 vaccination. The receptor set was obtained from a human donor who had recovered from COVID-19.

This clonotype was counted only a few times. The CDR3 sequence is CSASTGSTDTQYF. The CDR3 nucleotides are TGCAGTGCTAGTACAGGGAGCACAGATACGCAGTATTTT. The V and J genes are TRBV20-1 and TRBJ2-3, with D perhaps TRBD1 (6 bases). The germline gives CDR1 DFQATT, CDR2 SNEGSKA (reference sequence). This CDR3 has 13 amino acids. Trimming cost V 3 bases and J 0 bases, with 7 bases left between them.

The chain carries TRBV20-1 and TRBJ1-1; 7 bases map to TRBD1. The J segment lost 4 bases and the V segment lost 6 bases, leaving 11 bases of the junction unmatched. Germline V gene sequence: CDR1 DFQATT, CDR2 SNEGSKA (reference sequence). The CDR3 is 14 residues long. This chain's CDR3 is CSAPREGAVTEAFF. The CDR3 nucleotides read TGCAGTGCCCCAAGGGAGGGGGCGGTCACTGAAGCTTTCTTT.

The rearrangement joins TRBV7-6 to TRBJ2-2; tentatively, D is TRBD1 (7 bases). The CDR3 runs 14 residues. The germline V and J ends were trimmed by 5 bases and 7 bases, with 14 bases remaining between them. CDR1 and CDR2 from the germline V gene are SGHVS and FNYEAQ. The DNA of the CDR3 is TGTGCCAGCAGCCCCAACAGGGGAGGCGGGGAGCTGTTTTTT. This gives the protein CASSPNRGGGELFF.

The V and J genes are TRBV30 and TRBJ1-5; perhaps TRBD1 as D (5 bases). With 3 bases removed from V and 3 bases from J, the gap between germline ends came to 12 bases. This CDR3 has 14 residues. The germline CDR1 and CDR2 sequences are GTSNPN and SVGIG (reference sequence). CDR3 DNA sequence: TGTGCCTGGAGCCCCACAGGTTTCAATCAGCCCCAGCATTTT. Encoded protein: CAWSPTGFNQPQHF.

This clonotype was counted between two and nine times. The chain couples TRBV7-9 to TRBJ1-6; 10 bases agree with TRBD1. There are 16 residues in the CDR3. Germline V CDR1 and CDR2: SEHNR, FQNEAQ (reference sequence). Trimming removed 7 bases from V and 8 bases from J; junction bases left unmatched: 11. In DNA form, the CDR3 reads TGTGCCAGCACCCTAGATTCCGGGACAGGGGATTCACCCCTCCACTTT. Translating it yields CASTLDSGTGDSPLHF. Variable domain in full (rest from reference TRBV7-9 and TRBJ1-6): DTGVSQNPRHKITKRGQNVTFRCDPISEHNRLYWYRQTLGQGPEFLTYFQNEAQLEKSRLLSDRFSAERPKGSFSTLEIQRTEQGDSAMYLCASTLDSGTGDSPLHFGNGTRLTVT.

This clonotype has just a few counts. The chain is built from TRBV19 and TRBJ1-1, with TRBD1 matching over 7 bases. The CDR3 loop spans 15 amino acids. Germline loops: CDR1 LNHDA, CDR2 SQIVND (reference sequence). Trimming at V came to 5 bases and at J to 0 bases, leaving 6 bases not matched to a gene. CDR3 protein: CASSPRDRMNTEAFF. For the CDR3, the DNA is TGTGCCAGTAGTCCGAGGGACAGAATGAACACTGAAGCTTTCTTT.

This chain uses TRBV11-3 with TRBJ1-4; maybe TRBD1 (6 bases). The germline CDR1 and CDR2 sequences are SGHNT and YENEEA. The V end was cut by 3 bases, the J end by 7 bases, with 9 bases between. The CDR3 length is 13 residues. The CDR3 sequence is CASSFRGTEKLFF. CDR3 coding DNA: TGTGCCAGCAGCTTTAGGGGGACTGAAAAACTGTTTTTT.

V and J are TRBV5-4 and TRBJ1-6, with a possible D match to TRBD1 (5 bases). Between the trimmed V and J ends, which lost 4 bases and 8 bases, there was a span of 10 bases. Germline CDR1 reads SGHNT; CDR2 reads YYREEE (reference sequence). The CDR3 consists of 13 residues. The CDR3 loop reads CASSQGPDSPLHF. The CDR3, as DNA: TGTGCCAGCAGCCAGGGCCCCGATTCACCCCTCCACTTT.

V is TRBV7-2 and J is TRBJ2-7; 8 bases fit TRBD2. The germline CDR1 and CDR2 sequences are SGHTA and FQGNSA. The CDR3 covers 14 residues. J gave up 2 bases and V 5 bases, and 5 bases lay outside the gene matches. In nucleotides, the CDR3 is TGTGCCAGCAGCCCCGGGACTAGGGCCTACGAGCAGTACTTC. It specifies CASSPGTRAYEQYF.

This clonotype was seen more than once but under ten times. The chain couples TRBV7-6 to TRBJ1-1, with D unresolved. V shed 5 bases and J shed 4 bases, with 11 bases lying between them. From germline, CDR1 is SGHVS and CDR2 FNYEAQ. The CDR3 runs 13 residues. CDR3 in amino acids: CASSLDRGTEAFF. DNA of the CDR3: TGTGCCAGCAGCCTAGATCGGGGCACTGAAGCTTTCTTT.

This chain uses TRBV7-9 with TRBJ2-7; 7 bases are a match to TRBD1. CDR1 SEHNR and CDR2 FQNEAQ come from the germline V gene (reference sequence). V lost 6 bases, J lost 2 bases, and 1 base stayed unmatched. This CDR3 contains 12 residues. DNA for the CDR3: TGTGCCAGCAGAGGGACAGCCTACGAGCAGTACTTC. Translated, it gives CASRGTAYEQYF.

This clonotype was observed once. V is TRBV20-1 and J is TRBJ2-7; 12 bases map to TRBD2. The V gene end was trimmed by 4 bases and the J gene end by 6 bases; junction bases not matched to a gene: 10. Germline V gene sequence: CDR1 DFQATT, CDR2 SNEGSKA (reference sequence). The CDR3 is 15 amino acids. The CDR3 DNA reads TGCAGTGCTACCAAGACTAGCGGGAGAATCGGCGAGCAGTACTTC. Translating gives CSATKTSGRIGEQYF.

In this sample, this clonotype turned up a few times. The rearrangement uses TRBV20-1 and TRBJ2-3, with 7 bases identical to TRBD2. This CDR3 is 15 amino acids long. The germline V gene has CDR1 DFQATT and CDR2 SNEGSKA (reference sequence). With V trimmed by 6 bases and J by 7 bases, 16 bases remained unmatched. CDR3 loop: CSATYDRDYANTQYF. CDR3 nucleotide sequence: TGCAGTGCAACCTACGACCGGGACTATGCAAATACGCAGTATTTT.